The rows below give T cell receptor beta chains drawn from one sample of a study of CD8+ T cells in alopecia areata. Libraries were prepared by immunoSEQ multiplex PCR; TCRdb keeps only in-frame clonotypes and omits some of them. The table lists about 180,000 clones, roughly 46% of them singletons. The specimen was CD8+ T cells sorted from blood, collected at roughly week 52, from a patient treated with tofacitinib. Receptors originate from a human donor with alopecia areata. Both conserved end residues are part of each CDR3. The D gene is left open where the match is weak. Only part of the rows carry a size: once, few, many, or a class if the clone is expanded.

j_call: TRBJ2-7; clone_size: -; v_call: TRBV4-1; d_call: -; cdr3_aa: CASSQRSSYEQYF; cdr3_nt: TGCGCCAGCAGCCAAAGGTCCTCCTACGAGCAGTACTTC
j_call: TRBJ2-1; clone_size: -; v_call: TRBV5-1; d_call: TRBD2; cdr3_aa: CASSRGSGGLSSYNEQFF; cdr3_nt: TGCGCCAGCAGCCGGGGTAGCGGGGGGCTTAGCTCCTACAATGAGCAGTTCTTC
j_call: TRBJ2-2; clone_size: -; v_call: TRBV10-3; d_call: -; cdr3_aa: CAISKSTIQDGELFF; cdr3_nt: TGTGCCATCAGTAAGTCTACTATCCAGGACGGGGAGCTGTTTTTT
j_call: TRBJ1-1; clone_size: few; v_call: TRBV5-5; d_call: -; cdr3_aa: CASSLDLNTEAFF; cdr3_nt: TGTGCCAGCAGCTTGGATTTGAACACTGAAGCTTTCTTT
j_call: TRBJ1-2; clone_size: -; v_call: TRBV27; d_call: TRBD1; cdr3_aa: CASRPVQGASGYTF; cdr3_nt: TGTGCCAGCAGGCCAGTACAGGGGGCTAGCGGCTACACCTTC
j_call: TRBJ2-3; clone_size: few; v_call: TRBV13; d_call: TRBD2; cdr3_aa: CASSITSGTDTQYF; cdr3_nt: TGTGCCAGCAGCATCACTAGCGGCACAGATACGCAGTATTTT
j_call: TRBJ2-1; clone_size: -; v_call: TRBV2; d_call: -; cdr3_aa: CASGRGAGSLNEQFF; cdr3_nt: TGTGCCAGCGGGCGAGGCGCGGGGAGCCTCAATGAGCAGTTCTTC
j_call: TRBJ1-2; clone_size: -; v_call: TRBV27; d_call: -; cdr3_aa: CASSQGGGEDYGYTF; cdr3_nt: TGTGCCAGCAGCCAAGGGGGGGGCGAAGACTATGGCTACACCTTC
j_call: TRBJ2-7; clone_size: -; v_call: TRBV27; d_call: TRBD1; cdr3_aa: CASSSGQGKYEQYF; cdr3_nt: TGTGCCAGCAGTTCGGGACAGGGAAAGTACGAGCAGTACTTC
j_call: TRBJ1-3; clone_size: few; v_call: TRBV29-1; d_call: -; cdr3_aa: CSVEQGNTIYF; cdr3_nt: TGCAGCGTGGAACAAGGAAACACCATATATTTT
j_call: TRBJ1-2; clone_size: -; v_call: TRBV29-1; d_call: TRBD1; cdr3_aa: CSVTTGEGGYTF; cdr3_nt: TGCAGCGTTACGACAGGGGAAGGCGGCTACACCTTC
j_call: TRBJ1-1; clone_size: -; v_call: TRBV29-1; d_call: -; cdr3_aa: CSVEGVGTEAFF; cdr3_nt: TGCAGCGTCGAGGGGGTAGGCACTGAAGCTTTCTTT
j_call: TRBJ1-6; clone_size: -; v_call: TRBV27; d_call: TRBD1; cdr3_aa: CASSLEQGGNYNSPLHF; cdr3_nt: TGTGCCAGCAGTTTAGAGCAGGGGGGAAACTATAATTCACCCCTCCACTTT
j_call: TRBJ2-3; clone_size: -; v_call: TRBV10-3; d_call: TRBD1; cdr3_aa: CATTGAISTDTQYF; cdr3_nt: TGTGCCACGACAGGGGCTATTAGCACAGATACGCAGTATTTT
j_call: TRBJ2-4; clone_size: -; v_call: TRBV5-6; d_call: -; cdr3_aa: CASSLREEWDIQYF; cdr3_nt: TGTGCCAGCAGCTTGAGGGAGGAATGGGACATTCAGTACTTC